This entry features one T cell receptor beta chain sequence. The antigen remains unidentified. All donors comprised healthy Caucasians. The sample belongs to a study of identical twins. Findings and limits, study-wide: It was out-of-frame TCR alpha sharing in monozygotic twins that models underestimated.

V lost 0 bases, J lost 0 bases, and 5 bases lay in between. This CDR3 is 14 amino acids long. Germline values: CDR1 SGHRS, CDR2 YFSETQ. TCRdb processed the 5' RACE reads anew with MiXCR; each CDR3 protein has one entry. The table shows roughly 260,000 distinct CDR3 sequences, with about an eighth occurring only once. The sample comprised memory (CD45RO+) T cells sorted from blood. The chain combines TRBV5-1 with TRBJ2-3; D is uncertain. The sequence was obtained from a woman aged 18-30 years in good health. CDR3 sequence (DNA): TGCGCCAGCAGCTTGGCGGTTAGCACAGATACGCAGTATTTT. Translation gives CASSLAVSTDTQYF.